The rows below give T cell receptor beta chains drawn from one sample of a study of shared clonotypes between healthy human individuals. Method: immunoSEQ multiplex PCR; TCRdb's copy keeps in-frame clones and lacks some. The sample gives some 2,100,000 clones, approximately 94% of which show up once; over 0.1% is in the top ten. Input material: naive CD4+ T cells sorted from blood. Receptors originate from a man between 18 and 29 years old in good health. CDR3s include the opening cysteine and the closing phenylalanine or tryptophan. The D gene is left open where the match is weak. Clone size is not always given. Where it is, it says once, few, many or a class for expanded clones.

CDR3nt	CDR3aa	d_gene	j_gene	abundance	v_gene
TGCAGCGACCCACACCGGACTATAGGCTACACCTTC	CSDPHRTIGYTF	.	TRBJ1-2	once	TRBV29-1
TGTGCCAGCAGCTTGGCGAAGGGACAAATGTATGGCTACACCTTC	CASSLAKGQMYGYTF	.	TRBJ1-2	.	TRBV5-6
TGCAGTGCCCGGCTAGAGGGGGCCCAGTACTTC	CSARLEGAQYF	.	TRBJ2-5	.	TRBV20-1
TGTGCCATCAGTGGACAGGGGAAATCCACAGATACGCAGTATTTT	CAISGQGKSTDTQYF	TRBD1	TRBJ2-3	.	TRBV10-3
TGTGCCTGGAGTGGGACTAGCAGGGAGACCCAGTACTTC	CAWSGTSRETQYF	TRBD2	TRBJ2-5	.	TRBV30
TGTGCCAGCAGTGAAGCTCCCGGGACAGGGACCAGCGGTTTC	CASSEAPGTGTSGF	TRBD1	TRBJ2-3	.	TRBV2
TGTGCCATCAGTGACTTTGGAGGAGAGAACACTGAAGCTTTCTTT	CAISDFGGENTEAFF	.	TRBJ1-1	.	TRBV10-3
TGTGCCAGCAGCTTAGAGGGACAGGGGACGGGCTATGGCTACACCTTC	CASSLEGQGTGYGYTF	TRBD1	TRBJ1-2	once	TRBV7-6
TGTGCCAGCAGAGGGACAGGGGGCGGTAATTCACCCCTCCACTTT	CASRGTGGGNSPLHF	TRBD1	TRBJ1-6	.	TRBV2
TGTGCCAGCAGCTTCCGGGACAGCTCCTACGAGCAGTACTTC	CASSFRDSSYEQYF	TRBD1	TRBJ2-7	.	TRBV11-2
TGTGCCATCAGTGAGTCGACGGGGGAGCAGTACTTC	CAISESTGEQYF	.	TRBJ2-7	.	TRBV10-3
TGTGCCATCACCGAGACAGCAAACTATGGCTACACCTTC	CAITETANYGYTF	.	TRBJ1-2	.	TRBV10-3
TGTGCTAGTGGTTTGGTACGCGGGAACGACGAGCAGTTCTTC	CASGLVRGNDEQFF	.	TRBJ2-1	once	TRBV12-5
TGTGCCAGCAGCCAAGGCCTTCTGGGCTTCCCGAACTCCGGGGAGCTGTTTTTT	CASSQGLLGFPNSGELFF	.	TRBJ2-2	once	TRBV14
TGTGCCAGCAGCGGGGGACTAGCGGGAGGCACAGATACGCAGTATTTT	CASSGGLAGGTDTQYF	TRBD2	TRBJ2-3	.	TRBV7-9
TGTGCCAGTAATTACCGGGACAGGGACGGCTACACCTTC	CASNYRDRDGYTF	TRBD1	TRBJ1-2	.	TRBV19
TGTGCCGGGCTAAACTTGGACAGGGCGTATGAAAAACTGTTTTTT	CAGLNLDRAYEKLFF	TRBD1	TRBJ1-4	.	TRBV30
TGTGCCAGCAGCTTCACGGCCGTCGCTTTCTTT	CASSFTAVAFF	.	TRBJ1-1	.	TRBV11-2
TGTGCCAGCAGCTTACCTTATAGCAATCAGCCCCAGCATTTT	CASSLPYSNQPQHF	.	TRBJ1-5	.	TRBV5-8
TGTGCCAGCAGCTCAGACAGGGGGATGTATTCACCCCTCCACTTT	CASSSDRGMYSPLHF	TRBD1	TRBJ1-6	.	TRBV7-2
TGTGCCAGCTCCCTCGCGGACGGCGGCACAGATACGCAGTATTTT	CASSLADGGTDTQYF	.	TRBJ2-3	.	TRBV18
TGCGCCAGCAGCAACGGACTAGCGGGCAATGAGCAGTTCTTC	CASSNGLAGNEQFF	TRBD2	TRBJ2-1	.	TRBV5-1
TGTGCCATCAGTCAGACTAGCCTCTCCTACGAGCAGTACTTC	CAISQTSLSYEQYF	TRBD2	TRBJ2-7	.	TRBV10-3
TGTGCTAGTGGTACGACACCGAACACTGAAGCTTTCTTT	CASGTTPNTEAFF	.	TRBJ1-1	.	TRBV12-5
TGTGCCAGCAGTGGACAGGGTGGCACTGAAGCTTTCTTT	CASSGQGGTEAFF	TRBD1	TRBJ1-1	.	TRBV2
TGTGCCATCAGCGAGAACAGGGGTAAAGTGAACACTGAAGCTTTCTTT	CAISENRGKVNTEAFF	TRBD1	TRBJ1-1	.	TRBV10-3
TGTGCCAGCAGCTTAGGCGGGTACAATGAGCAGTTCTTC	CASSLGGYNEQFF	.	TRBJ2-1	.	TRBV11-3
TGCGCCAGGGGGACTAGCGGGGAACAAGAGACCCAGTACTTC	CARGTSGEQETQYF	TRBD2	TRBJ2-5	.	TRBV10-1
TGTGCCAGCAGCTTAGCTTATAGAACCTACAATGAGCAGTTCTTC	CASSLAYRTYNEQFF	.	TRBJ2-1	once	TRBV7-8
TGTGCCAGTCAAACTGGGAACAATGAGCAGTTCTTC	CASQTGNNEQFF	.	TRBJ2-1	.	TRBV7-2
TGCGCCAGCAGCTTGGCCTCGGGACTAGTCAACGGGCAGTACTTC	CASSLASGLVNGQYF	TRBD2	TRBJ2-7	.	TRBV5-1
TGTGCCAGCAGTTTATTTCCGGGGGCCGACTCTGGAAACACCATATATTTT	CASSLFPGADSGNTIYF	.	TRBJ1-3	.	TRBV28
TGTGCCTGGAGTGTACGAGGAGACTTGCTAATCACCGGGGAGCTGTTTTTT	CAWSVRGDLLITGELFF	.	TRBJ2-2	.	TRBV30
TGTGCCAGCTCACCAGGCGGCCGTTCCTACGAGCAGTACTTC	CASSPGGRSYEQYF	.	TRBJ2-7	.	TRBV18
TGCGCCAGCAGCTGGGACTGGAGCTCCTACAATGAGCAGTTCTTC	CASSWDWSSYNEQFF	.	TRBJ2-1	.	TRBV5-1
TGTGCCAGTACCCTATTCTTGACAGGGGGCCCCACGAATGCTGAAGCTTTCTTT	CASTLFLTGGPTNAEAFF	TRBD1	TRBJ1-1	.	TRBV19
TGTGCCATCAGTGAGTTGGGCGGGAGGAGCTCCTACGAGCAGTACTTC	CAISELGGRSSYEQYF	TRBD2	TRBJ2-7	.	TRBV10-3
TGTGCCACCAGCAGGATATCGGATACGCAGTATTTT	CATSRISDTQYF	.	TRBJ2-3	.	TRBV15
TGTGCCAGCAGCTTAACTTCAGACAGGACTGAAGCTTTCTTT	CASSLTSDRTEAFF	.	TRBJ1-1	.	TRBV11-2
TGTGCCAGCAGCGCCCGGACAGGGGGGTTAGGACTAGGCACAGATACGCAGTATTTT	CASSARTGGLGLGTDTQYF	TRBD1	TRBJ2-3	.	TRBV9
TGTGCCAGCAGGGGACTACTCCTAGAGACCCAGTACTTC	CASRGLLLETQYF	TRBD2	TRBJ2-5	.	TRBV6-1
TGTGCCAGTACCAAGGGGGCCTCTGGGGCCAACGTCCTGACTTTC	CASTKGASGANVLTF	TRBD1	TRBJ2-6	.	TRBV19
TGTGCCATCAGCAGGACTAGCGGGGGGGCAAGCACAGATACGCAGTATTTT	CAISRTSGGASTDTQYF	TRBD2	TRBJ2-3	.	TRBV10-3
TGTGCCAGCAGCTTCGACCGACGCGACGAGCAGTACTTC	CASSFDRRDEQYF	.	TRBJ2-7	.	TRBV5-4
TGTGCCAGCAGCCCCCAAGGTAGATCCTACGAGCAGTACTTC	CASSPQGRSYEQYF	.	TRBJ2-7	few	TRBV7-9
TGTGCCAGCAGCCCGGCAGGACAGAGTTTCAATGAGCAGTTCTTC	CASSPAGQSFNEQFF	.	TRBJ2-1	.	TRBV11-2
TGTGCCTGGAGTGTACTCGTCGGGACAGCGAACACCGGGGAGCTGTTTTTT	CAWSVLVGTANTGELFF	TRBD1	TRBJ2-2	.	TRBV30
TGTGCCAGCTCACCCAGATCACAGGGTTTTGAAAAACTGTTTTTT	CASSPRSQGFEKLFF	.	TRBJ1-4	once	TRBV18
TGTGCCAGTAGTATGGTTGACAGGGAAAACTATGGCTACACCTTC	CASSMVDRENYGYTF	TRBD1	TRBJ1-2	.	TRBV19
TGTGCCAGCAGCTTACAGGCTAGCGGGAGCCACGGGGAGCTGTTTTTT	CASSLQASGSHGELFF	TRBD2	TRBJ2-2	.	TRBV7-8
TGCAGCGTCCGGACTAGCGGGACCTACAATGAGCAGTTCTTC	CSVRTSGTYNEQFF	TRBD2	TRBJ2-1	.	TRBV29-1
TGTGCTAGTGCCATGACTGGGTGGGCGGATGAGCAGTTCTTC	CASAMTGWADEQFF	.	TRBJ2-1	.	TRBV12-5
TGTGCCAGCAGCCCGGGACAGGGGCGGGACGAGCAGTACTTC	CASSPGQGRDEQYF	TRBD1	TRBJ2-7	once	TRBV7-9
TGTGCCATCAGCCACACCGGGTTTGCTGGAAACACCATATATTTT	CAISHTGFAGNTIYF	.	TRBJ1-3	.	TRBV10-3
TGTGCCAGCAGCCAACTGCAGGGGGTGAGAAATTCACCCCTCCACTTT	CASSQLQGVRNSPLHF	TRBD1	TRBJ1-6	.	TRBV14
TGTGCCATCAGTGAGACAGGGGGCGGGGAGACCCAGTACTTC	CAISETGGGETQYF	TRBD1	TRBJ2-5	.	TRBV10-3
TGTGCCAGCTGGGAAGGATCTATCAATGAGCAGTTCTTC	CASWEGSINEQFF	.	TRBJ2-1	.	TRBV6-5
TGTGCCAGCAACCTATATGGTTCCGGTGAAGCTTTCTTT	CASNLYGSGEAFF	.	TRBJ1-1	once	TRBV28